This record concerns one T cell receptor (beta chain) sequence. This clonotype was recorded once. What this receptor recognizes is not known. There are no base qualities to consult, and no much larger clone falls within one base. A read on its own is weak evidence. V is trimmed back by 2 bases and J by 1 base, and the junction contains 9 bases that no gene match accounts for. The germline V gene yields SGHTA for CDR1 and FQGNSA for CDR2. The CDR3 measures 17 amino acids from cysteine to phenylalanine. Only CDR3 DNA is held: 51 bases, read in frame from base 1. TCR cDNA was synthesized by 5'RACE template switching, through which a universal primer site and unique molecular identifiers were introduced. Priming of cDNA synthesis was performed from both the TCR alpha and TCR beta constant segments. Two PCR steps were used to amplify libraries, with sample barcodes and sequencing adapters being added in the second step. Sequencing of libraries was performed on Illumina HiSeq 2500 (2x100 bp) or NovaSeq (2x150 bp). As for how the authors treated the data: Demultiplexing of reads and collapsing into UMI consensus sequences were performed with MIGEC, and V(D)J alignment was carried out with MiXCR. Vaccine-responding clonotypes were identified with edgeR using replicate PBMC samples, with FDR below 0.01 and a log2 fold change above 5 up to day 15 being required. Each bulk clonotype received a CD4 or CD8 identity based on whether the sequenced CD4 or CD8 repertoire contained that clonotype at higher abundance. TCRdb reran the public reads through fastp at Q25 and MiXCR, keeping productive beta chains. Each CDR3 protein gets just one entry, which takes the most common genes and DNA from the rows behind it. The V and J calls, along with clone size, are taken from TCRdb and not from the paper's own processing. Present in this sample are hundreds of thousands of distinct CDR3 sequences, around an eighth of which were seen just once. The ten largest clonotypes hold more than 12% of the sample.

The data were taken from a study of T cells after yellow fever vaccination (dated by TCRdb to about 2019). Regarding the study in general: Libraries from fractions with low cell numbers were prepared with the SMART-Seq v4 Ultra Low Input RNA kit. To follow T-cell clones before and after both primary and booster YFV17D yellow fever vaccination, bulk TCR alpha and beta repertoires underwent longitudinal sequencing. Two healthy male donors made up the cohort, one aged 18 to 29 years and the other aged 30 to 40 years. Blood samples were taken at several timepoints before and after primary and secondary immunization, and bulk PBMC replicates and cell subsets were isolated.

The research as a whole found: Compared with the primary T-cell response, the secondary T-cell response was weaker but faster, peaking on day 5 rather than day 15. Only two donors were included in the study, so the extent to which the findings can be generalized is limited. Most clones expanded after primary vaccination (96% of CD4 and roughly 90% of CD8) were re-detected after the booster, suggesting that broad memory maintenance occurred. A small share of clonotypes was detected in both CD4 and CD8 compartments, with the overlap likely arising from convergent recombination. Because abundant contaminating clonotypes from the bulk population could be contained in FACS-sorted repertoires, computational filtering was required.

Interpreted using the paper, the treatment or condition label stands for: live attenuated yellow fever vaccine strain. At each blood-draw timepoint, two biological replicates of bulk PBMCs were collected. A standard Ficoll-Paque protocol was used to isolate PBMCs from peripheral blood. RNA was extracted with TriZol from bulk PBMCs, CD4 and CD8 fractions, and dextramer-positive and dextramer-negative fractions. Sequencing was performed on PBMCs, taken on the day of the yellow fever booster vaccination. This TCR was sampled from a man in his thirties or forties who received the YFV17D yellow fever vaccine. The sequence joins TRBV7-2 to TRBJ2-7, with 9 bases in between that match TRBD2. This receptor carries the CDR3 CASSLPKPSGGSYEQYF. The bases are TGTGCCAGCAGCTTACCAAAACCGAGCGGGGGGTCCTACGAGCAGTACTTC.